The text below deals with one TCR beta chain. CDR3 size: 13 residues. CDR1 is MNHEY, CDR2 SVGEGT, per germline. Trimming cost V 6 bases and J 4 bases, with 12 bases left between them. TCR beta CDR3 amplification used RNA transcripts. First-round RT-PCR employed HTBI primers, with a second-round multiplex PCR after it. TCRdb re-derived calls from the multiplex PCR reads in MiXCR, one entry per CDR3 protein. The sample includes more than 150,000 distinct CDR3 sequences, approximately 40% of them seen just once. These data originate in a study of Graves' ophthalmopathy and Graves' hyperthyroidism. Study information: Specimen type is peripheral blood, obtained at initial diagnosis before any treatment.

Excluded: other autoimmune disease, uncontrolled infection, pregnancy or lactation. This clonotype was sampled from a middle-aged woman with Graves' ophthalmopathy. Sequencing was done on a sample of peripheral blood. V is TRBV6-2 or TRBV6-3 and J is TRBJ2-5; maybe TRBD1 (5 bases). CDR3 protein: CASSWGIRETQYF. CDR3 nucleotide sequence: TGTGCCAGCAGCTGGGGCATTCGAGAGACCCAGTACTTC.